This T cell receptor (beta chain) was obtained from a study of blood T cell repertoires in COVID-19. Methods used by the authors: Amplification from reference gene primers served as the basis for estimated nucleated cell counts. Profiling relied on immunoSEQ multiplex PCR, and the TCRdb table lists in-frame clones only, not all of them. That table is the source of V, J and clone size, and D and trimming were worked out from the DNA. The sample has approximately 200,000 clones, 80% to 90% seen once. This clone was found once. The germline V gene has CDR1 SGHRS and CDR2 YFSETQ. Losses at the gene ends were 0 bases for V and 2 bases for J; bases not matched to a gene: 4. CDR3 length equals 15 residues.

The rearrangement uses TRBV5-1 and TRBJ1-2; 7 bases align to TRBD1. The sequence was collected from a woman between 18 and 29 years old in a cohort exposed to, infected with or recovered from COVID-19 (not recorded which). Sequencing input: PBMCs or T cells enriched from blood (not recorded which). The CDR3 loop reads CASSLGGTENYGYTF. DNA of the CDR3: TGCGCCAGCAGCTTGGGAGGGACAGAAAACTATGGCTACACCTTC. Full variable domain (remainder filled in from reference TRBV5-1 and TRBJ1-2): KAGVTQTPRYLIKTRGQQVTLSCSPISGHRSVSWYQQTPGQGLQFLFEYFSETQRNKGNFPGRFSGRQFSNSRSEMNVSTLELGDSALYLCASSLGGTENYGYTFGSGTRLTVV.